The 23 T cell receptor beta chains below come from one sample, sequenced in a study of regulatory T cells in long-lasting Graves disease. Arm-PCR of CDR3 regions and iRepertoire HTBI primers were the basis on which TCR beta libraries were built. TCRdb re-called the multiplex PCR reads with MiXCR, one entry per CDR3 protein. The sample holds under 450,000 distinct CDR3 sequences, approximately 10% seen once. The sample's time point: newly diagnosed GD, antithyroid drugs for less than 3 months. Construction of the TCR library relied on RNA isolated from PBMCs. The sample was also linked to a second study, of T cells in Graves' hyperthyroidism and ophthalmopathy.

The sequences come from peripheral blood mononuclear cells (PBMCs), collected at new diagnosis, from a patient treated with antithyroid drugs. The receptors shown here come from a woman aged 18 to 35 with Graves disease.

The chain recombines TRBV5-4 with TRBJ2-5; D is unresolved. This CDR3 spans 14 amino acids. The germline V and J ends were trimmed by 5 bases and 1 base, with 12 bases remaining between them. Germline V lookup: CDR1 SGHNT, CDR2 YYREEE (reference sequence). CDR3 in amino acids: CASSEWTAQETQYF. The CDR3 region has the DNA TGTGCCAGCAGTGAATGGACGGCCCAAGAGACCCAGTACTTC. Complete variable domain (other parts from reference TRBV5-4 and TRBJ2-5): ETGVTQSPTHLIKTRGQQVTLRCSSQSGHNTVSWYQQALGQGPQFIFQYYREEENGRGNFPPRFSGLQFPNYSSELNVNALELDDSALYLCASSEWTAQETQYFGPGTRLLVL.

The J gene is TRBJ1-6, the V gene TRBV6-1; no firm D call. This CDR3 has 17 amino acids. The V gene's germline CDR1 is MNHNS and CDR2 SASEGT. The germline V and J ends were trimmed by 1 base and 0 bases, with 10 bases remaining between them. The DNA for the CDR3 is TGTGCCAGCAGTGAAGACAGCCGAATCTCCTATAATTCACCCCTCCACTTT. This encodes CASSEDSRISYNSPLHF.

This clonotype was counted many times. The chain joins TRBV28 to TRBJ1-6, with D possibly matching TRBD1 (5 bases). In germline, CDR1 is MDHEN, CDR2 SYDVKM. The CDR3 sequence is 16 residues long. V dropped 6 bases and J dropped 7 bases, with 19 bases sitting between them. The CDR3 bases are TGTGCCAGCAGGATACCGTGGCAGGGAGGGAATTCACCCCTCCACTTT. Its translation: CASRIPWQGGNSPLHF.

This clonotype has a count of ten or more. The V and J genes are TRBV7-9 and TRBJ1-1, with a tentative D call TRBD1 (5 bases). Per germline, CDR1 SEHNR and CDR2 FQNEAQ (reference sequence). The CDR3 runs to 14 residues. Trimming removed 6 bases at V and 6 bases at J, with 17 bases between. As DNA, the CDR3 is TGTGCCAGCAGGCCGGATGGGGCGCGGTCTGAAGCTTTCTTT. This gives the protein CASRPDGARSEAFF.

This clonotype showed up many times. This sequence joins TRBV11-2 and TRBJ2-1; weak D call: TRBD2 (5 bases). Trimming removed 7 bases at V and 2 bases at J, with 12 bases between. The V gene's germline CDR1 is SGHAT and CDR2 FQNNGV. The CDR3 loop spans 14 amino acids. CDR3 bases: TGTGCCAGCAACGCAGCGGAAACCTACAATGAGCAGTTCTTC. Its protein is CASNAAETYNEQFF.

This clonotype was recorded many times. This sequence joins TRBV10-1 and TRBJ1-1, with D unclear. Germline loops: CDR1 WNHNN, CDR2 SYGVQD (reference sequence). Trimming removed 4 bases at V and 1 base at J, with 7 bases between. This CDR3 is 13 amino acids long. This CDR3 reads CASSGNRNTEAFF. The CDR3 DNA reads as TGCGCCAGCAGTGGTAATCGGAACACTGAAGCTTTCTTT.

This clonotype came up many times. One junction end does not reproduce the germline sequence, and a read error may be involved. The chain is built from TRBV7-9 and TRBJ2-7; D is uncertain. This CDR3 spans 10 amino acids. Germline V CDR1 and CDR2: SEHNR, FQNEAQ (reference sequence). CDR3 protein: CASSLFPSDF. DNA for the CDR3: TGTGCCAGCAGCCTCTTTCCCAGTGACTTC. The whole variable domain, remainder taken from reference TRBV7-9 and TRBJ2-7, is DTGVSQNPRHKITKRGQNVTFRCDPISEHNRLYWYRQTLGQGPEFLTYFQNEAQLEKSRLLSDRFSAERPKGSFSTLEIQRTEQGDSAMYLCASSLFPSDFGPGTRLTVT.

Only a few counts were recorded for this clonotype. This rearrangement joins TRBV27 to TRBJ2-7, with 7 bases identical to TRBD2. Germline V CDR1 and CDR2: MNHEY, SMNVEV (reference sequence). The trim removed 2 bases at V and 0 bases at J, leaving 7 bases unmatched. The CDR3 totals 16 residues. CDR3 in DNA: TGTGCCAGCAGTTTACAAGCGGGGCGCCGCTCCTACGAGCAGTACTTC. Translating it yields CASSLQAGRRSYEQYF.

This clonotype was seen ten or more times. The V and J genes are TRBV7-2 and TRBJ2-2; no reliable D call. V lost 4 bases and J lost 4, with 10 bases in between. The V gene's germline CDR1 is SGHTA and CDR2 FQGNSA. This CDR3 has 14 residues. As DNA, the CDR3 is TGTGCCAGCAGCTCGACTCACTTCACCGGGGAGCTGTTTTTT. Protein: CASSSTHFTGELFF.

This clonotype was found a few times. The V and J genes are TRBV20-1 and TRBJ2-1; 8 bases are shared with TRBD1. Trimming cost V 1 base and J 6 bases; bases outside gene matches: 8. This CDR3 comprises 15 residues. Looked up from germline, CDR1 is DFQATT and CDR2 is SNEGSKA (reference sequence). Here the CDR3 reads CSARVSGTGPNEQFF. CDR3 in DNA: TGCAGTGCTAGAGTATCCGGGACAGGCCCCAATGAGCAGTTCTTC.

This chain links TRBV20-1 with TRBJ2-5, with TRBD1 matching over 10 bases. Germline lookup yields CDR1 DFQATT and CDR2 SNEGSKA (reference sequence). J lost 5 bases, V lost 2 bases, and 5 bases had no gene match. The CDR3 consists of 14 residues. Here the CDR3 reads CSARKGQGGETQYF. In DNA form, the CDR3 reads TGCAGTGCTAGAAAAGGACAGGGGGGCGAGACCCAGTACTTC.

The sample holds many counts of this clonotype. This rearrangement joins TRBV15 to TRBJ2-7; D possibly corresponds to TRBD2 (5 bases). The CDR3 has 17 residues. The germline CDR1 and CDR2 sequences are LNHNV and YYDKDF (reference sequence). V lost 1 base and J 2 bases, leaving 18 bases between the germline ends. The CDR3 coding sequence is TGTGCCACCAGCAGAGCGCGAGGGTCACCGCAGCCCTACGAGCAGTACTTC. Its protein product is CATSRARGSPQPYEQYF.

This clonotype was observed a few times. The chain employs TRBV20-1 and TRBJ1-6; 8 bases are shared with TRBD1. CDR1 and CDR2 (germline): DFQATT, SNEGSKA (reference sequence). J lost 7 bases, V lost 0 bases, and 5 bases had no gene match. The CDR3 has 15 residues. The CDR3 reads CSARDGTGLNSPLHF. The CDR3 region has the DNA TGCAGTGCTAGAGATGGGACAGGCTTGAATTCACCCCTCCACTTT.

This clonotype was counted only a few times. The V and J genes are TRBV6-2 or TRBV6-3 and TRBJ1-1; D is possibly TRBD1 (5 bases). CDR1 is MNHEY, CDR2 SVGEGT, per germline. Trimming shortened V by 2 bases and J by 4 bases, and 11 bases separated the two germline ends. The CDR3 is 14 amino acids. CDR3 bases: TGTGCCAGCAGTTACGGGATGGGGCTCACTGAAGCTTTCTTT. Protein: CASSYGMGLTEAFF.

This clonotype occurred many times. The gene calls are TRBV12-3 or TRBV12-4 and TRBJ1-6; D is unclear. The CDR3 length is 12 residues. Between the trimmed V and J ends, which lost 3 bases and 7 bases, there was a span of 4 bases. CDR3 protein: CASSFPNSPLHF. The CDR3 DNA follows: TGTGCCAGCAGTTTCCCCAATTCACCCCTCCACTTT.

This clonotype was found a few times. The rearrangement uses TRBV4-3 and TRBJ1-1; a possible D gene is TRBD1 (5 bases). The germline V gene encodes CDR1 LGHNA and CDR2 YSLEER. The CDR3 spans 14 residues. Deletions cut 4 bases from V and 5 bases from J, with 14 bases between. The CDR3 DNA reads TGCGCCAGCAGCCCCAGTCAGGGAGGAACTGAAGCTTTCTTT. Its protein product is CASSPSQGGTEAFF.

This clonotype appeared a few times. No conserved phenylalanine or tryptophan is present at the end of the CDR3, so a read error is the likely explanation. This chain uses TRBV6-1 with TRBJ2-7; 8 bases are a match to TRBD2. Germline CDR1 reads MNHNS; CDR2 reads SASEGT. There are 15 residues in the CDR3. V was pared by 8 bases and J by 3 bases, with 12 bases of the junction left unmatched. CDR3 bases: TGTGCCAGCTCGAAAGAACTAGCGGCCAACTACGAGCAGTACCTC. This encodes CASSKELAANYEQYL.

The chain links TRBV9 to TRBJ2-1, with D perhaps matching TRBD1 (5 bases). The germline CDR1 and CDR2 sequences are SGDLS and YYNGEE. The CDR3 spans 11 residues. Trimming took 6 bases from V and 9 from J, leaving 10 bases between them. The CDR3 DNA is TGTGCCAGCACTGGGGCTGGTGAGCAGTTCTTC. Encoded protein: CASTGAGEQFF.

This clonotype was seen ten or more times. The chain couples TRBV20-1 to TRBJ1-2; possibly TRBD1 for D (6 bases). Germline V CDR1 and CDR2: DFQATT, SNEGSKA (reference sequence). The CDR3 runs to 13 residues. The germline V and J ends were trimmed by 5 bases and 8 bases, with 18 bases remaining between them. CDR3 nucleotide sequence: TGCAGTGCTTTACAGGGACTTGCGGGCGGCTACACCTTC. This translates into CSALQGLAGGYTF.

The chain combines TRBV5-1 with TRBJ2-3, with 8 positions matching TRBD2. The junction had 10 bases not matched to a gene; V was cut back by 0 bases and J by 4 bases. The CDR3 loop spans 17 amino acids. Germline CDR1 and CDR2: SGHRS and YFSETQ. The CDR3 spells CASSLVVAGQRADTQYF. The CDR3 DNA follows: TGCGCCAGCAGCTTGGTAGTAGCGGGGCAACGCGCAGATACGCAGTATTTT.

This clonotype has at least ten counts. The chain carries TRBV12-3 or TRBV12-4 and TRBJ2-3, with D tentatively TRBD2 (6 bases). The CDR3 contains 17 residues. Trimming stripped 7 bases from V and 8 bases from J, with 28 bases between. In DNA form, the CDR3 reads TGTGCCAGCATGGCACCCGTACGAGAACTAGCCCACGTTACGCAGTATTTT. Its translation: CASMAPVRELAHVTQYF.

A few counts support this clonotype. The chain couples TRBV7-9 to TRBJ2-7; 7 bases agree with TRBD1. This CDR3 has 16 amino acids. The germline V gene encodes CDR1 SEHNR and CDR2 FQNEAQ (reference sequence). The V segment lost 2 bases and the J segment 0 bases; nucleotides outside the gene matches: 7. The CDR3 DNA reads TGTGCCAGCAGCTTACAGGGGGATGAGAGCTCCTACGAGCAGTACTTC. It is translated as CASSLQGDESSYEQYF. Variable domain in full (rest from reference TRBV7-9 and TRBJ2-7): DTGVSQNPRHKITKRGQNVTFRCDPISEHNRLYWYRQTLGQGPEFLTYFQNEAQLEKSRLLSDRFSAERPKGSFSTLEIQRTEQGDSAMYLCASSLQGDESSYEQYFGPGTRLTVT.

Many counts were recorded for this clonotype. This chain uses TRBV5-1 with TRBJ2-3; 7 nucleotides line up with TRBD2. V was pared by 3 bases and J by 2 bases, with 9 bases of the junction left unmatched. CDR3 size: 16 residues. Per the germline V gene, CDR1 is SGHRS and CDR2 is YFSETQ. CDR3 protein: CASSYKERDATDTQYF. DNA for the CDR3: TGCGCCAGCAGCTATAAGGAGCGGGACGCCACAGATACGCAGTATTTT.